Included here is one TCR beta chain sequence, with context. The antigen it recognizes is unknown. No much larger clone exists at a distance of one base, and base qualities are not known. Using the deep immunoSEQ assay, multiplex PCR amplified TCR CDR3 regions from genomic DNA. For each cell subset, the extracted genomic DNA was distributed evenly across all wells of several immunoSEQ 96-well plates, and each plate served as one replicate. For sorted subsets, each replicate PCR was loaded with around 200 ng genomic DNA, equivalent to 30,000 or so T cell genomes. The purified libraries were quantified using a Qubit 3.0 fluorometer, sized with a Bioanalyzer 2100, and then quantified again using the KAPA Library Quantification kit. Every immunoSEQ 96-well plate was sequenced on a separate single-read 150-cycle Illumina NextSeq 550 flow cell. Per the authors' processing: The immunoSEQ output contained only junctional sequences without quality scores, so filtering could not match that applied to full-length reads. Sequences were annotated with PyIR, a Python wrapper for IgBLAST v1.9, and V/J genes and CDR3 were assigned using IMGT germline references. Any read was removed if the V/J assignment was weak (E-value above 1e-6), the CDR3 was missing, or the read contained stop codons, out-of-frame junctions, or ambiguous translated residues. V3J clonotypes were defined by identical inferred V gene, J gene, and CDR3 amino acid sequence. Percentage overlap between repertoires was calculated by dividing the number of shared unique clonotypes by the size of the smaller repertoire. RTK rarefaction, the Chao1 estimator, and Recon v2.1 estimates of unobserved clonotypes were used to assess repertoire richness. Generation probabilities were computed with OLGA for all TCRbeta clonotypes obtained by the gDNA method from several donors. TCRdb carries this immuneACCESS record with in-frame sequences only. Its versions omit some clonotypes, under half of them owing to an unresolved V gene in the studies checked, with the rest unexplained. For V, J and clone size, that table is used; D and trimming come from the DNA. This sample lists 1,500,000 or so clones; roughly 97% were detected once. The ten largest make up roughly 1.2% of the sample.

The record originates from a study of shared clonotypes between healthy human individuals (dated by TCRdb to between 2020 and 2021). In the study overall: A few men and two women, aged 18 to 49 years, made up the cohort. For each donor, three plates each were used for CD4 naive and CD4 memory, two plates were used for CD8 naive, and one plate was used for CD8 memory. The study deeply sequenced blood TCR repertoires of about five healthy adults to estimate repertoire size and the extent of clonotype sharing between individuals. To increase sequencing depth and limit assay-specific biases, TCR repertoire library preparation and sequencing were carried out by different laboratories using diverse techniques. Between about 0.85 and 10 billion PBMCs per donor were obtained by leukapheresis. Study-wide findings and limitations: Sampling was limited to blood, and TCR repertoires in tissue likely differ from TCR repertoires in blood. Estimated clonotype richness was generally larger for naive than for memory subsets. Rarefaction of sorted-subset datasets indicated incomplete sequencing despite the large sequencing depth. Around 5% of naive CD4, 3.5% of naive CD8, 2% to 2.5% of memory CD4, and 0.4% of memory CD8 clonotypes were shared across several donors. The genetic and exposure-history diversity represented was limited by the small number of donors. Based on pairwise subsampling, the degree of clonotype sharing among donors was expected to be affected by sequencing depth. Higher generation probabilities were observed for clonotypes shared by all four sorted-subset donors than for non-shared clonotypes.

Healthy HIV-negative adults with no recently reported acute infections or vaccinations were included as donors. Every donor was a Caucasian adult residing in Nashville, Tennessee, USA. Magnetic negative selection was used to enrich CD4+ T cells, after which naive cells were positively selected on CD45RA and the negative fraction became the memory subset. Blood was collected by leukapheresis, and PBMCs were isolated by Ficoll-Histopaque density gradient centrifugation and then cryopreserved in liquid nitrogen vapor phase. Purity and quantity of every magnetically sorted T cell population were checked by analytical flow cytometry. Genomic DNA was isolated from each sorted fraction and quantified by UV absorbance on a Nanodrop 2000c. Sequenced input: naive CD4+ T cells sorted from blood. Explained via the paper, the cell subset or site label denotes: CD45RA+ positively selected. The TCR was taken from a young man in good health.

The DNA is TGTGCCAGCAGTTGGGGGAATTTGGGGCAAGACTTCCAGTTCTTC. Its product reads: CASSWGNLGQDFQFF. Recombination linked TRBV28 to TRBJ2-1; the D gene is perhaps TRBD1 or TRBD2, each of them matching over 5 bases. The germline V gene provides CDR1 MDHEN and CDR2 SYDVKM. The trim is 4 bases for V and 13 bases for J, with a gap of 23 bases between the germline ends. Taken from cysteine to phenylalanine, the CDR3 has 15 residues. The only DNA kept is the CDR3, 45 bases in frame from the first base.